These T cell receptor beta chains were read from a single sample in a study of shared clonotypes between healthy human individuals. Data came from immunoSEQ multiplex PCR; TCRdb stores just in-frame clones and leaves some out. The sample holds 1.4 million or so clones, just under 99% seen once. What was sequenced was naive CD4+ T cells sorted from blood. The source of these receptors is a young man in good health. CDR3s include the opening cysteine and the closing phenylalanine or tryptophan.

>TRBJ1-2|15|TRBV27
CASTPAGTGFYGYTF
>TRBJ2-7|21|TRBV18
CASSLPRGTEKTDGTSYEQYF
>TRBJ2-3|14|TRBV10-3
CAISESGPTDTQYF
>TRBJ1-2|14|TRBV7-9
CASSAGKGSIGYTF
>TRBJ2-7|15|TRBV28
CASKLATRTPYEQYF
>TRBJ2-3|12|TRBV6-5
CASRTRGDTQYF
>TRBJ2-3|15|TRBV28
CASSSPGTSTDTQYF
>TRBJ2-2|11|TRBV7-7
CASRDEGELFF
>TRBJ1-5|13|TRBV2
CASSEQFNQPQHF
>TRBJ2-5|14|TRBV5-6
CASSSHPKMETQYF
>TRBJ2-3|11|TRBV18
CASSPTDTQYF
>TRBJ1-2|12|TRBV6-1
CASSERGGSYTF
>TRBJ2-5|11|TRBV16
CASSGEGTQYF
>TRBJ1-2|18|TRBV5-1
CASSLARSGRGANYGYTF
>TRBJ2-2|16|TRBV4-1
CASSQEGSISFVELFF
>TRBJ1-4|14|TRBV4-1
CASSQDGRDEKLFF
>TRBJ1-5|14|TRBV18
CASSQGQVSQPQHF
>TRBJ2-3|12|TRBV5-1
CASMSQADTQYF
>TRBJ2-7|14|TRBV29-1
CSVEGRGPSYEQYF
>TRBJ2-3|14|TRBV12-1
CASSHLRGEDTQYF
>TRBJ1-1|16|TRBV18
CASSPRTFGFGTEAFF
>TRBJ2-5|15|TRBV14
CASSPTRGNQETQYF
>TRBJ2-3|13|TRBV10-1
CASSEAGTDTQYF
>TRBJ2-1|13|TRBV5-1
CASSLEGLDEQFF
>TRBJ2-1|16|TRBV6-6
CASSYPRTEVYNEQFF
>TRBJ1-1|17|TRBV9
CASSEYARGRLNTEAFF
>TRBJ2-7|15|TRBV5-1
CASSLGGTGSYEQYF
>TRBJ2-3|16|TRBV4-2
CASSQGGREVSDTQYF